The clone carrying this T cell receptor beta chain turned up a few times. Its specificity is unknown. The PCR had 60 Vbeta and 13 Jbeta primers. Only in-frame clones appear in the TCRdb table, and some are missing; sequencing was by immunoSEQ multiplex PCR. The sample holds 100,000 or so clones; around three quarters are singletons and the top ten take about 2%. The sample comes from a study of cytomegalovirus exposure and HLA in healthy donors. General study results and limits: The availability of immune exposure information extended only to CMV serostatus.

Per germline, CDR1 MGHDK and CDR2 SYGVNS. The CDR3 totals 17 residues. V trimming: 5 bases; J trimming: 1 base; junction bases outside the gene matches: 4. V gene TRBV25-1 combines with J gene TRBJ2-2; 13 nucleotides line up with TRBD2. Material: PBMCs. The clonotype was recovered from a human donor in good health. The CDR3 protein is CASSKRLAGGNTGELFF. The CDR3 DNA is TGTGCCAGCAGTAAACGACTAGCGGGAGGGAACACCGGGGAGCTGTTTTTT. Full variable domain (remainder filled in from reference TRBV25-1 and TRBJ2-2): EADIYQTPRYLVIGTGKKITLECSQTMGHDKMYWYQQDPGMELHLIHYSYGVNSTEKGDLSSESTVSRIRTEHFPLTLESARPSHTSQYLCASSKRLAGGNTGELFFGEGSRLTVL.